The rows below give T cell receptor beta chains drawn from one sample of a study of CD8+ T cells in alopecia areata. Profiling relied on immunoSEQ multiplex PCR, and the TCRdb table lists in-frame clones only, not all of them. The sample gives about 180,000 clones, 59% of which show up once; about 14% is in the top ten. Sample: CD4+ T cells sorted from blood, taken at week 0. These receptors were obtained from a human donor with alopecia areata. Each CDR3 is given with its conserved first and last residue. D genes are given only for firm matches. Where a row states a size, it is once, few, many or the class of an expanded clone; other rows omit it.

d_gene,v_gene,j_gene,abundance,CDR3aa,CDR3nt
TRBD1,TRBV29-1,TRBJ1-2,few,CSVGVAAAGQGYYGYTF,TGCAGCGTTGGGGTGGCGGCCGCGGGACAGGGGTATTATGGCTACACCTTC
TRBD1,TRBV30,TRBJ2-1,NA,CAWSAGTGVAEQFF,TGTGCCTGGAGCGCAGGGACAGGGGTGGCTGAGCAGTTCTTC
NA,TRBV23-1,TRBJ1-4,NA,CASSQSEGKTNEKLFF,TGCGCCAGCAGTCAATCAGAAGGAAAAACTAATGAAAAACTGTTTTTT
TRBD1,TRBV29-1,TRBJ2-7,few,CSVSDRRSYEQYF,TGCAGCGTCTCGGACAGGCGATCCTACGAGCAGTACTTC
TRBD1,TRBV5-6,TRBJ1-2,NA,CASSPDRGRYGYTF,TGTGCCAGCAGCCCGGACAGGGGGAGATATGGCTACACCTTC
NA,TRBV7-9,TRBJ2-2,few,CASSASGLTGELFF,TGTGCCAGCAGCGCTTCCGGATTAACCGGGGAGCTGTTTTTT
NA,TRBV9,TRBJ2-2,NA,CASSVVGTNTGELFF,TGTGCCAGCAGCGTAGTGGGTACGAACACCGGGGAGCTGTTTTTT
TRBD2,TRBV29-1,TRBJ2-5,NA,CSVDGASGGETQYF,TGCAGCGTTGATGGGGCTAGCGGGGGAGAGACCCAGTACTTC
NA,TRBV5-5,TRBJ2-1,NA,CASSPIRRSSYNEQFF,TGTGCCAGCAGCCCAATACGACGGAGCTCCTACAATGAGCAGTTCTTC
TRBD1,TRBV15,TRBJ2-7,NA,CATSKGGTGPYEQYF,TGTGCCACCAGCAAAGGGGGGACAGGGCCCTACGAGCAGTACTTC
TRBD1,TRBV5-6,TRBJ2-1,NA,CASSLVQGLYNEQFF,TGTGCCAGCAGCTTGGTACAGGGGTTGTACAATGAGCAGTTCTTC
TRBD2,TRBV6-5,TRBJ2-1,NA,CASSPHSGGILEQFF,TGTGCCAGCAGTCCCCATAGCGGGGGGATCTTAGAGCAGTTCTTC
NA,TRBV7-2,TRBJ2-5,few,CASSLGHSEETQYF,TGTGCCAGCAGCTTAGGACACTCGGAGGAGACCCAGTACTTC
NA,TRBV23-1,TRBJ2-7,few,CASNEQYF,TGCGCCAGCAACGAGCAGTACTTC
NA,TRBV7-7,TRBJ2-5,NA,CASSGLITETQYF,TGTGCTAGCAGTGGGTTGATAACAGAGACCCAGTACTTC
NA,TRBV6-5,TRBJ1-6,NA,CASSYSNVNNSPLHF,TGTGCCAGCAGTTACTCGAACGTGAATAATTCACCCCTCCACTTT
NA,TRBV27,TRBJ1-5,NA,CASRYGPNQPQHF,TGTGCCAGCAGGTACGGGCCCAATCAGCCCCAGCATTTT
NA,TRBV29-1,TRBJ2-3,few,CSASWRGVRTDTQYF,TGCAGCGCAAGTTGGAGAGGGGTCCGCACAGATACGCAGTATTTT
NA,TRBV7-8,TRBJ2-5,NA,CASSSTLRDGQGTQYF,TGTGCCAGCAGCTCTACTTTACGGGACGGACAAGGGACCCAGTACTTC
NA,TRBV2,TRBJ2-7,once,CASSVRHIYEQYF,TGTGCCAGCAGTGTAAGGCATATCTACGAGCAGTACTTC
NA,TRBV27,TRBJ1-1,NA,CASSPKTGTSEAFF,TGTGCCAGCAGTCCAAAGACCGGGACAAGTGAAGCTTTCTTT
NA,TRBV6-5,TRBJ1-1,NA,CASSRGQLNTEAFF,TGTGCCAGCAGCAGGGGACAACTTAATACTGAAGCTTTCTTT
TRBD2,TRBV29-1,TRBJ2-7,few,CSVKGLAAHYEQYF,TGCAGCGTTAAGGGACTAGCGGCCCATTACGAGCAGTACTTC
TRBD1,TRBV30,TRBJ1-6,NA,CAWDRDGSPLHF,TGTGCCTGGGACAGGGATGGTTCACCCCTCCACTTT
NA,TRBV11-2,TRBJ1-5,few,CASSSGGAGQPQHF,TGTGCCAGCAGCTCGGGAGGGGCGGGCCAGCCCCAGCATTTT
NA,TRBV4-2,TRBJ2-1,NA,CASSRVYNEQFF,TGTGCCAGCAGCCGGGTCTACAATGAGCAGTTCTTC
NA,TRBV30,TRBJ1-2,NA,CAWSRGESYTF,TGTGCCTGGAGTCGGGGGGAGAGCTACACCTTC
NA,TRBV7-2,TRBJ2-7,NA,CASHPGGQYEQYF,TGTGCCAGCCACCCTGGGGGTCAATACGAGCAGTACTTC